This passage covers 24 T cell receptor beta chains from one sample sequenced in a study of blood T cell repertoires in COVID-19. The repertoire was sequenced with immunoSEQ multiplex PCR; TCRdb's copy has only in-frame clones and lacks some. The data show about 120,000 clones, over 60% seen once. The sequenced sample was peripheral blood. These receptors all stem from a woman older than 75 with acute or convalescent COVID-19.

V usage is TRBV4-1 and J usage is TRBJ1-1; a weak D match, TRBD1 (5 bases). The ends were cut back, 0 bases at V and 5 bases at J, with 13 bases in the middle. Looked up from germline, CDR1 is MGHRA and CDR2 is YSYEKL. The CDR3 covers 15 residues. The CDR3 protein is CASSQDRQPGTEAFF. The CDR3 DNA sequence: TGCGCCAGCAGCCAAGATAGACAGCCTGGGACTGAAGCTTTCTTT.

This clone was observed a single time. This rearrangement joins TRBV5-1 to TRBJ1-5; D is uncertain. The CDR3 runs to 15 residues. Trimming stripped 0 bases from V and 2 bases from J, with 9 bases between. Germline V gene data show CDR1 as SGHRS and CDR2 as YFSETQ. Written as DNA, the CDR3 is TGCGCCAGCAGCTTGGATAGCGGGGGCAATCAGCCCCAGCATTTT. Protein sequence: CASSLDSGGNQPQHF.

The rearrangement uses TRBV19 and TRBJ2-1; 10 bases map to TRBD2. V lost 6 bases, J lost 6 bases, and 8 bases stayed unmatched. Germline V gene data show CDR1 as LNHDA and CDR2 as SQIVND (reference sequence). This CDR3 is built from 15 residues. Written as DNA, the CDR3 is TGTGCCAGTAGCACCTTAGCGGGAGGAGGCAATGAGCAGTTCTTC. This codes for CASSTLAGGGNEQFF.

The chain joins TRBV6-1 to TRBJ2-2; 7 bases agree with TRBD2. V lost 2 bases and J lost 5; bases outside the gene matches: 5. The CDR3 is made up of 15 amino acids. Germline V gene data show CDR1 as MNHNS and CDR2 as SASEGT. In nucleotides, the CDR3 is TGTGCCAGCAGTGAACCCCGGGGAGGGACCGGGGAGCTGTTTTTT. It is translated as CASSEPRGGTGELFF.

This chain links TRBV7-9 with TRBJ2-1; D remains unclear. The germline CDR1 and CDR2 sequences are SEHNR and FQNEAQ (reference sequence). The CDR3 length is 13 residues. V was cut by 1 base and J by 4 bases, with 5 bases left in between. CDR3 sequence (DNA): TGTGCCAGCAGCTTAGGTTCGTACAATGAGCAGTTCTTC. It is translated as CASSLGSYNEQFF.

This chain joins TRBV6-2 or TRBV6-3 and TRBJ2-5, with 15 positions matching TRBD2. The germline CDR1 and CDR2 sequences are MNHEY and SVGEGT. The trim removed 2 bases at V and 5 bases at J, leaving 6 bases unmatched. This CDR3 region has 17 residues. CDR3 sequence reads: CASSYPGLAGGLETQYF. Here the CDR3 DNA reads TGTGCCAGCAGTTACCCGGGACTAGCGGGAGGATTGGAGACCCAGTACTTC.

The chain links TRBV9 to TRBJ1-2; no clear D gene. V gave up 0 bases and J gave up 0 bases, with 3 bases separating them. Germline values: CDR1 SGDLS, CDR2 YYNGEE. The CDR3 sequence is 13 residues long. CDR3 sequence reads: CASSVVANYGYTF. DNA of the CDR3: TGTGCCAGCAGCGTAGTAGCTAACTATGGCTACACCTTC.

This clone has a handful of counts. This chain links TRBV5-8 with TRBJ2-3; D not certain. Per the germline V gene, CDR1 is SGHTS and CDR2 is YDEGEE. There are 12 residues in the CDR3. V was shortened by 5 bases and J by 3 bases, with 7 bases between the two germline ends. CDR3 loop: CASRYYTDTQYF. DNA for the CDR3: TGTGCCAGCAGATACTATACAGATACGCAGTATTTT.

The chain links TRBV18 to TRBJ1-2, with D unresolved. From germline, CDR1 is KGHSH and CDR2 LQKENI. Trimming pared 3 bases from V and 0 bases from J, leaving 8 bases between. The CDR3 extends over 14 amino acids. The DNA of the CDR3 is TGTGCCAGCTCACCCAGTCCAGCTAACTATGGCTACACCTTC. As protein: CASSPSPANYGYTF.

This chain links TRBV9 with TRBJ1-4; D is unresolved. Germline V gene sequence: CDR1 SGDLS, CDR2 YYNGEE. The V end lost 4 bases, the J end lost 6 bases, and 16 bases lay between the germline ends. The CDR3 covers 15 residues. DNA for the CDR3: TGTGCCAGCAGCCCTATGGAGGGAGGTGATGAAAAACTGTTTTTT. As protein: CASSPMEGGDEKLFF. The entire variable domain, with the rest obtained from reference TRBV9 and TRBJ1-4, is as follows: DSGVTQTPKHLITATGQRVTLRCSPRSGDLSVYWYQQSLDQGLQFLIQYYNGEERAKGNILERFSAQQFPDLHSELNLSSLELGDSALYFCASSPMEGGDEKLFFGSGTQLSVL.

The V call is TRBV7-2, the J call TRBJ1-2; D not resolved. V was pared by 3 bases and J by 4 bases, with 12 bases between. Per germline, CDR1 SGHTA and CDR2 FQGNSA. The CDR3 totals 14 residues. The CDR3 is CASSLAGEAYGYTF. The CDR3 DNA reads TGTGCCAGCAGCTTGGCCGGGGAGGCCTATGGCTACACCTTC.

In nucleotides, the CDR3 is TGTGCCAGCAGTTTATCCTGGGGGACCTCCCCTAGGGGGGAGCAGTACTTC. Its protein product is CASSLSWGTSPRGEQYF. The gene calls are TRBV27 and TRBJ2-7; TRBD1 might be the D (6 bases). Trimming shortened V by 0 bases and J by 7 bases, and 22 bases separated the two germline ends. CDR1 and CDR2 from the germline V gene are MNHEY and SMNVEV (reference sequence). The CDR3 is 17 amino acids.

The chain recombines TRBV11-3 with TRBJ2-2; D call uncertain. The CDR3 contains 14 residues. Germline-derived CDR1 and CDR2 are SGHNT and YENEEA. Trimming removed 1 base from V and 2 bases from J, with 5 bases in between. The chain's CDR3 is CASSLALNTGELFF. DNA of the CDR3: TGTGCCAGCAGCTTAGCCCTTAACACCGGGGAGCTGTTTTTT.

To note about this clone: One end of the junction does not line up with germline, which may come from a read error. DNA for the CDR3: TGTGCCAGCAGCACGGACAGGGCTAACGAAAAACTGTTTTTT. The encoded protein is CASSTDRANEKLFF. The chain employs TRBV7-9 and TRBJ1-4, with 8 nucleotides matching TRBD1. From germline, CDR1 is SEHNR and CDR2 FQNEAQ (reference sequence). CDR3 length: 14 residues. Supplemented by reference TRBV7-9 and TRBJ1-4, the full variable domain reads DTGVSQNPRHKITKRGQNVTFRCDPISEHNRLYWYRQTLGQGPEFLTYFQNEAQLEKSRLLSDRFSAERPKGSFSTLEIQRTEQGDSAMYLCASSTDRANEKLFFGSGTQLSVL.

This clone was picked up one time. The V and J genes are TRBV5-6 and TRBJ2-7, with TRBD2 matching 10 bases. Germline trimming cut 3 bases from V and 2 bases from J; bases unmatched to any gene: 2. The CDR3 sequence is 14 residues long. Per germline, CDR1 SGHDT and CDR2 YYEEEE. CDR3 nucleotide sequence: TGTGCCAGCAGCTACGGACTAGCGGCCTACGAGCAGTACTTC. Its translation: CASSYGLAAYEQYF. Drawing the rest from reference TRBV5-6 and TRBJ2-7, the complete variable domain is DAGVTQSPTHLIKTRGQQVTLRCSPKSGHDTVSWYQQALGQGPQFIFQYYEEEERQRGNFPDRFSGHQFPNYSSELNVNALLLGDSALYLCASSYGLAAYEQYFGPGTRLTVT.

The chain joins TRBV7-2 to TRBJ2-5; TRBD2 aligns across 8 bases. Germline-derived CDR1 and CDR2 are SGHTA and FQGNSA. Trimming cost V 7 bases and J 2 bases; bases outside gene matches: 12. The CDR3 is 16 amino acids. CDR3: CASNTLLAGIQETQYF. The CDR3 DNA reads TGTGCCAGCAACACTCTTTTAGCGGGAATACAAGAGACCCAGTACTTC.

CDR3 protein: CASSPLLDSSYNEQFF. CDR3 coding DNA: TGTGCCAGCAGCCCACTTCTAGACAGCTCCTACAATGAGCAGTTCTTC. V gene TRBV5-5 combines with J gene TRBJ2-1, with D possibly being TRBD1 (5 bases). The germline V and J ends were trimmed by 4 bases and 0 bases, with 14 bases remaining between them. The CDR3 sequence is 16 residues long. CDR1 and CDR2 from the germline V gene are SGHKS and YYEKEE (reference sequence).

The chain carries TRBV3-1 (or the pseudogene TRBV3-2) and TRBJ2-1; tentative D call: TRBD1 (6 bases). CDR3 length: 14 residues. Germline V gene sequence: CDR1 LGHDT, CDR2 YNNKEL (reference sequence). The V and J ends lost 1 base and 9 bases respectively, with 13 bases between them. The CDR3 sequence is CASSQVTGLIEQFF. Written as DNA, the CDR3 is TGTGCCAGCAGCCAAGTAACAGGGCTGATTGAGCAGTTCTTC.

The chain employs TRBV7-2 and TRBJ2-7; 7 positions match TRBD2. Germline V CDR1 and CDR2: SGHTA, FQGNSA. V shed 9 bases, J shed 0 bases, and the junction held 5 bases outside the gene matches. The CDR3 is 13 amino acids. The CDR3 is CASEGGPSYEQYF. DNA of the CDR3: TGTGCCAGTGAGGGAGGGCCCTCCTACGAGCAGTACTTC. The whole variable domain, filled in from reference TRBV7-2 and TRBJ2-7, reads GAGVSQSPSNKVTEKGKDVELRCDPISGHTALYWYRQSLGQGLEFLIYFQGNSAPDKSGLPSDRFSAERTGGSVSTLTIQRTQQEDSAVYLCASEGGPSYEQYFGPGTRLTVT.

The V and J genes are TRBV12-3 or TRBV12-4 and TRBJ2-7; no clear D gene. V was pared by 4 bases and J by 0 bases, with 7 bases between. The CDR3 has 13 amino acids. The CDR3 coding sequence is TGTGCCAGCAGTTCTAGGAGCTCCTACGAGCAGTACTTC. Its translation: CASSSRSSYEQYF.

The CDR3 protein is CASSLVGGGSYAEAFF. The CDR3 DNA reads TGTGCCAGCAGCTTAGTTGGGGGGGGTTCGTATGCTGAAGCTTTCTTT. The rearrangement joins TRBV7-2 to TRBJ1-1, with D possibly TRBD1 on 5 matching bases. The CDR3 extends over 16 amino acids. V lost 1 base and J lost 6, with 18 bases in between. CDR1 and CDR2 from the germline V gene are SGHTA and FQGNSA.

This clone occurred once. The genes are TRBV10-3 and TRBJ2-3; D is unresolved. V was pared by 3 bases and J by 6 bases, with 13 bases between. The CDR3 totals 14 residues. Germline values: CDR1 ENHRY, CDR2 SYGVKD. CDR3 loop: CAISELAQQDTQYF. The CDR3 nucleotides read TGTGCCATCAGTGAATTGGCACAACAGGATACGCAGTATTTT.

The gene calls are TRBV12-5 and TRBJ1-6; 8 bases are a match to TRBD1. The CDR3 contains 12 residues. Germline V lookup: CDR1 LGHNT, CDR2 FRNRAP. V gave up 6 bases and J gave up 10 bases; unmatched junction bases: 2. The CDR3 bases are TGTGCTAGTGGGACAGGGGAATCACCCCTCCACTTT. Protein: CASGTGESPLHF.

V and J are TRBV5-1 and TRBJ1-2; 8 bases align to TRBD1. V shed 5 bases and J 4 bases; nucleotides not matched to a gene: 10. The germline V gene encodes CDR1 SGHRS and CDR2 YFSETQ. The CDR3 loop spans 15 amino acids. Here the CDR3 reads CASRATGTGIYGYTF. CDR3 in DNA: TGCGCCAGCAGAGCCACCGGGACAGGAATCTATGGCTACACCTTC.